This TCR beta chain is drawn from a study of blood T cells in healthy people across ages (dated by TCRdb to 2014 to 2015). Broadly, across the study: Template switching captured roughly one uniquely barcoded TCR beta cDNA molecule per two T cells in model experiments. To avoid experimental bias, donors of different ages were distributed randomly across sequencing lanes. The study analyzed two additional independent replicas of 1 million unique cDNA reads from the same blood draw for two donors, one aged 18 to 30 and one aged 80 or older. To track age-related changes in TCR beta repertoire diversity, the study relied on deep sequencing normalized with unique cDNA molecular identifiers. The donors were split into four age groups: young (average roughly 15 years), middle-aged (39), aged (more than 60) and long-lived (approximately 89).

As to this clonotype: The antigen it recognizes is unknown. Within one base of it there is no much larger clone, and no base qualities were kept.

Overall study outcomes, separate from this receptor: Because donor CMV infection status was unknown, age-related changes in expanded clonotypes were potentially confounded. Compared with the aged group, the long-lived group had more naive CD4+ T cells, fewer expanded clones and increased TCR diversity, suggesting age selection. Observed TCR beta diversity per million T cells fell roughly linearly with age, and a significant reduction was already apparent by age roughly 40. A strong correlation was found between observed TCR beta diversity and the percentage of naive T cells measured by flow cytometry. Estimates of total diversity from one million sequenced T cells were regarded as lower bounds and underestimates. Bulk unsorted PBMC profiling prevented conclusive comparison of naive and antigen-experienced compartments.

The library relied on 5' RACE. TCRdb names Illumina HiSeq 2500 as the instrument used. A second PCR of roughly 7 to 11 cycles was performed with a sample-barcoded 5' primer and a J-beta primer mix. Each TCR beta cDNA molecule received a unique molecular identifier from a template-switch 5' adaptor carrying 12 random nucleotides. Each sample yielded at least 2.5 million CDR3-containing paired-end reads. First-strand cDNA was synthesized from all RNA with the Mint cDNA synthesis kit, primed by a TRBC-specific oligonucleotide. After uracil-DNA glycosylase treatment, a first 18-cycle PCR used universal primers M1SS and BC2_uni_R on all cDNA. On the study's bioinformatics: For normalization, 1 million high-quality reads were randomly selected from each sample, with every read carrying a distinct molecular identifier. Reads sharing molecular identifiers were discarded rather than binned into consensus sequences. CDR3 identification, clonotype clustering and error correction used MiTCR with a Q25 quality threshold and the strictest error-elimination algorithm. A nonparametric unseen species model using Euler transformation provided a lower-bound estimate of total TCR beta diversity. TCRdb took the public reads, trimmed them with fastp at Q25, ran MiXCR for clone calling and kept in-frame beta chains. When rows share a CDR3 protein, they turn into one entry using the most common DNA and genes. Clone size and V and J calls follow TCRdb, not the original study. The sample includes 600,000 to 850,000 distinct CDR3 sequences, with 40% to 45% observed a single time. Under 25% of the sample goes to the ten largest clones.

Donors were 39 systemically healthy Caucasian individuals from Russia aged roughly 6 to 90 years. Each donor gave approximately 9.4 milliliters of peripheral blood, drawn into EDTA-treated Vacutainer tubes. Ficoll-Paque density-gradient centrifugation was used to isolate PBMCs, with at least 6.5 million obtained per sample. Trizol reagent was used to extract total RNA from the PBMCs, yielding at least 5.5 micrograms per sample. For every donor, flow cytometry on a PBMC aliquot measured the percentage of naive CD45RAhigh/CD27high T cells. The clonotype originates from a woman in her fifties or sixties in good health. Sequences were obtained from blood.

In nucleotides, the sequence is TGTGCCAGCACTCGAAGCGGGGGGGGAACCTACAATGAGCAGTTCTTC. Translated, it reads CASTRSGGGTYNEQFF. The chain uses TRBV9 and TRBJ2-1; TRBD2 agrees with 10 junctional bases. Looking up the germline V gene yields CDR1 SGDLS and CDR2 YYNGEE. Clipping removes 6 bases from V and 2 bases from J, with 8 as the unmatched junction base count. Inclusive of the bounding cysteine and phenylalanine, the CDR3 is 16 residues long. The DNA shown is the 48-base CDR3, in frame from base 1.